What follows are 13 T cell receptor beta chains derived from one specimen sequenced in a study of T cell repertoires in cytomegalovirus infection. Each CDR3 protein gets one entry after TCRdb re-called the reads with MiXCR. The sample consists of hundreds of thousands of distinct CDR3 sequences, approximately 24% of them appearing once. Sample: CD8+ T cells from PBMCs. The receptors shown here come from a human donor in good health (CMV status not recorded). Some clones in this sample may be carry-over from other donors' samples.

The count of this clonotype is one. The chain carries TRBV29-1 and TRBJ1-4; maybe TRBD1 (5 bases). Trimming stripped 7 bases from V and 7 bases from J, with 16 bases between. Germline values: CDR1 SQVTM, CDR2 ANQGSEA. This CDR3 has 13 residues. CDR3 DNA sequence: TGCAGCGCTGGGGGTTGGGAGGGTGAAAAACTGTTTTTT. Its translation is CSAGGWEGEKLFF.

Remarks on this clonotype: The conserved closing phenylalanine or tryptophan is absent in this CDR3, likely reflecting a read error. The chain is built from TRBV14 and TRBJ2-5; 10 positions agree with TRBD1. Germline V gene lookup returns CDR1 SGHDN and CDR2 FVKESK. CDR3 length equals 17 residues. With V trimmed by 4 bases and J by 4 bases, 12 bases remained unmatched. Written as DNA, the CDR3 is TGTGCCAGCAGCCGAATCCCGGGACAGGGGACGGGAGAGACCCAGTACCTC. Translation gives CASSRIPGQGTGETQYL.

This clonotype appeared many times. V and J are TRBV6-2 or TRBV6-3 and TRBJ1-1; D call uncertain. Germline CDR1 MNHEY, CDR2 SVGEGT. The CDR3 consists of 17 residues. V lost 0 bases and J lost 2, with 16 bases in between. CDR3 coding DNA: TGTGCCAGCAGTTACTCCAGATGGCCAAGCCACAACACTGAAGCTTTCTTT. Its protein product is CASSYSRWPSHNTEAFF.

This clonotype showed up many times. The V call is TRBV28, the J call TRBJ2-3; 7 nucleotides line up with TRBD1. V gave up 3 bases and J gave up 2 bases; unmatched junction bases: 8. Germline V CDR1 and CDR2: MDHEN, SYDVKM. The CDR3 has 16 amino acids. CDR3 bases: TGTGCCAGCAGTTTCGGTGAGGGGGCGGCCACAGATACGCAGTATTTT. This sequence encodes CASSFGEGAATDTQYF.

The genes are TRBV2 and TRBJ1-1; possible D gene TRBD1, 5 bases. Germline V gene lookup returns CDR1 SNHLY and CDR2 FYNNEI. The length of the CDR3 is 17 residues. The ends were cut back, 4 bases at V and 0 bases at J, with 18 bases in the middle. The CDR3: CASSVPSDDSLNTEAFF. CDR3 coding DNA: TGTGCCAGCAGTGTACCCTCCGATGACAGTCTGAACACTGAAGCTTTCTTT.

Here the CDR3 reads CSARAQGSYNEQFF. The DNA for the CDR3 is TGCAGTGCTAGAGCACAGGGCTCCTACAATGAGCAGTTCTTC. The chain couples TRBV20-1 to TRBJ2-1, with D perhaps TRBD1 (6 bases). The germline gives CDR1 DFQATT, CDR2 SNEGSKA (reference sequence). V was trimmed by 1 base and J by 0 bases, leaving 7 bases between them. The CDR3 sequence is 14 residues long.

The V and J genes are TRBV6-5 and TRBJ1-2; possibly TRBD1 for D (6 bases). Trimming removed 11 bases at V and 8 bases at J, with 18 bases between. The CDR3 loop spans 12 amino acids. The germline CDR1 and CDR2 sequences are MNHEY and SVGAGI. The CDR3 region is CAAYQQGYGYTF. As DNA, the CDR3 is TGTGCCGCTTATCAACAGGGTTACGGCTACACCTTC.

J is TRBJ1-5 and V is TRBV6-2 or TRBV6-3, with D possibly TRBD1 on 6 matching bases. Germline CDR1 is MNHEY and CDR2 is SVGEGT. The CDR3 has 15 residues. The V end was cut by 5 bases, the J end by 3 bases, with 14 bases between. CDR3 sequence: CASSQQGLDNQPQHF. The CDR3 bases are TGTGCCAGCAGTCAACAGGGCCTTGACAATCAGCCCCAGCATTTT.

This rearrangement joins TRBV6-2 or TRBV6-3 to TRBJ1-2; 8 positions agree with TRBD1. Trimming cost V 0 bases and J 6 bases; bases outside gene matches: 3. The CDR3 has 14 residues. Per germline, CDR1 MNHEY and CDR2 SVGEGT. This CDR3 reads CASSYSSGGDGYTF. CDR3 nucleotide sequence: TGTGCCAGCAGTTACTCTTCAGGGGGCGATGGCTACACCTTC.

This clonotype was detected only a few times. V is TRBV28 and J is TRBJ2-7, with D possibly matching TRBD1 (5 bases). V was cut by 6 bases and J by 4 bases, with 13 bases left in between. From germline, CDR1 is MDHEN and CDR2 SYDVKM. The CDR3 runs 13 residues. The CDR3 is CASRRTRGYEQYV. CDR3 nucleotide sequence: TGTGCCAGCAGGAGGACACGTGGGTACGAGCAGTACGTC.

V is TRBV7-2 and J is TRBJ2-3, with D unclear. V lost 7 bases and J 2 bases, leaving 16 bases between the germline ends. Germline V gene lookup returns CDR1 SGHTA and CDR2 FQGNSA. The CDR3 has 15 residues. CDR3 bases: TGTGCCAGCAACCACATAGGCTACTCCACAGATACGCAGTATTTT. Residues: CASNHIGYSTDTQYF.

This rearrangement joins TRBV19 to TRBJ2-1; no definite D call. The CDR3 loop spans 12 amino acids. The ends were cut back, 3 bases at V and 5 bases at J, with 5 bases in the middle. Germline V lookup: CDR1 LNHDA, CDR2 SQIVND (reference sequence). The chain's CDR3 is CASSMGDNEQFF. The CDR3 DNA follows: TGTGCCAGTAGTATGGGCGACAATGAGCAGTTCTTC.

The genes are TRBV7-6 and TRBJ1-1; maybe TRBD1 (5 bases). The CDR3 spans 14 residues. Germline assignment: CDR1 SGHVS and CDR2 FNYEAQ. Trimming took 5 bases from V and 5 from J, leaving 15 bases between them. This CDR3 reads CASSTTEGLTEAFF. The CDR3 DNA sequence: TGTGCCAGCAGCACGACAGAGGGCTTGACTGAAGCTTTCTTT.